A selection of T cell receptor beta chains follows, all from one sample in a study of molecular identifiers for immune sequencing clone quantification. Each CDR3 protein is one row after TCRdb ran MiXCR on the PCR reads. The sample shows around 470,000 distinct CDR3 sequences, around 21% of them seen only once. The specimen sequenced was naive CD8+ T cells from blood, with Jurkat cell RNA spiked in. These TCRs come from a human donor in good health. Some libraries in this study had Jurkat cell RNA spiked in. The CDR3 runs from the conserved cysteine through the conserved F or W. The D gene is left open where the match is weak. The size of a clone is reported for some rows only, either as once, few or many, or as a class for expanded clones.

clone_size,d_call,v_call,j_call,cdr3_nt,cdr3_aa
many,NA,TRBV15,TRBJ2-3,TGTGCCACCAGCACAGAATGGGATACGCAGTATTTT,CATSTEWDTQYF
few,TRBD2,TRBV6-5,TRBJ2-3,TGTGCCAGCAGTTCACCACGATTCTCACTAGCGGGACCGCCTAGCACAGATACGCAGTATTTT,CASSSPRFSLAGPPSTDTQYF
medium-sized,NA,TRBV5-6,TRBJ2-1,TGTGCCAGCAGCTTCGGGGACCGCTCCTACAATGAGCAGTTCTTC,CASSFGDRSYNEQFF
many,TRBD1,TRBV29-1,TRBJ1-1,TGCAGCGTCGAAGACAGGGGGCGGAGGAACACTGAAGCTTTCTTT,CSVEDRGRRNTEAFF
many,NA,TRBV4-3,TRBJ2-7,TGCGCCAGCAGCCAAGAGCGGACAGCCTACGAGCAGTACTTC,CASSQERTAYEQYF
NA,NA,TRBV19,TRBJ2-7,TGTGCCAGTAGTATGGCTTCGGGGGTTCCGCAGTACTTC,CASSMASGVPQYF
few,TRBD1,TRBV13,TRBJ2-7,TGTGCCAGCAGCTTAGTAGGAGTCCAGGGGGCACGGGAGCAGTACTTC,CASSLVGVQGAREQYF
NA,NA,TRBV30,TRBJ2-1,TGTGCCTGGAGTCACGTAGGGGCGATGGATGAGCAGTTCTTC,CAWSHVGAMDEQFF
many,TRBD2,TRBV20-1,TRBJ2-7,TGCAGTGCTAGACCAGCGGGAGTCTACGAGCAGTACTTC,CSARPAGVYEQYF
many,TRBD1,TRBV7-9,TRBJ1-5,TGTGCCAGCAGCCGGGACAGGGGTCCTAATCAGCCCCAGCATTTT,CASSRDRGPNQPQHF
many,TRBD2,TRBV29-1,TRBJ2-1,TGCAGCGTCCCCGGACTAGCAGGATACAATGAGCAGTTCTTC,CSVPGLAGYNEQFF
NA,NA,TRBV6-1,TRBJ2-7,TGTGCCAGCAGTGTCCCGGACAGCTCCTACGAGCAGTACTTC,CASSVPDSSYEQYF
few,TRBD2,TRBV9,TRBJ2-4,TGTGCCAGCAGCGTAGGGACCGGGCTAGCGGGAGGGGGTATAACCAAAAACATTCAGTACTTC,CASSVGTGLAGGGITKNIQYF
many,TRBD2,TRBV28,TRBJ2-7,TGTGCCAGCAGTCCAACTAGCGGGAGGGACGAGCAGTACTTC,CASSPTSGRDEQYF
few,NA,TRBV19,TRBJ2-3,TGTGCCAGTAGTATAGGGGCAGATAGCACAGATACGCAGTATTTT,CASSIGADSTDTQYF
many,NA,TRBV5-6,TRBJ2-5,TGTGCCAGCAGCACCAGACTCCAAGAGACCCAGTACTTC,CASSTRLQETQYF
many,TRBD2,TRBV4-1,TRBJ2-1,TGCGCCAGCAGTTTCTTAGCGGGGGGAGACAATGAGCAGTTCTTC,CASSFLAGGDNEQFF
few,TRBD1,TRBV10-2,TRBJ1-2,TGCGCCAGCAGCGGGACAGAGACGATCCACTATGGCTACACCTTC,CASSGTETIHYGYTF
many,TRBD1,TRBV20-1,TRBJ1-1,TGCAGTGCTTCCTCTTCCGGGACAGTGAACACTGAAGCTTTCTTT,CSASSSGTVNTEAFF
many,TRBD1,TRBV28,TRBJ2-1,TGTGCCAGCAGTTCCGGGACAGGGGTTTACAATGAGCAGTTCTTC,CASSSGTGVYNEQFF
NA,NA,TRBV19,TRBJ1-5,TGTGCCAGTAGTACCCTGGAGTATCAGCCCCAGCATTTT,CASSTLEYQPQHF
many,NA,TRBV20-1,TRBJ2-7,TGCAGTGCCCAAAAAACCAACGAGCAGTACTTC,CSAQKTNEQYF
many,NA,TRBV28,TRBJ1-5,TGTGCCAGCAGCCTACGAGGGGCGCGACAGCCCCAGCATTTT,CASSLRGARQPQHF
NA,TRBD2,TRBV7-2,TRBJ2-5,TGTGCCAGCAGCTCAACTACTAGCGGGGGCCCCGAATACTTC,CASSSTTSGGPEYF
few,NA,TRBV15,TRBJ1-3,TGTGCCACCTCTGGGGGCTCTGGAAACACCATATATTTT,CATSGGSGNTIYF
many,NA,TRBV29-1,TRBJ1-3,TGCAGCGTCGTTATAGACACCATATATTTT,CSVVIDTIYF
few,NA,TRBV7-9,TRBJ1-1,TGTGCCAGCAGTATCTTCGATGGAGTGAACACTGAAGCTTTCTTT,CASSIFDGVNTEAFF
few,NA,TRBV20-1,TRBJ1-1,TGCAGTGCTAGAGATGCTACGCTGGACACTGAAGCTTTCTTT,CSARDATLDTEAFF
many,TRBD1,TRBV6-6,TRBJ1-1,TGTGCCAGCAGTTACCCCGACAGGGTCAAATGGACTGAAGCTTTCTTT,CASSYPDRVKWTEAFF
many,TRBD1,TRBV7-2,TRBJ2-7,TGTGCCAGCAGCTTCATGGGACAGACCTACGAGCAGTACTTC,CASSFMGQTYEQYF
NA,TRBD2,TRBV7-9,TRBJ2-2,TGTGCCAGCAGCTCCCCCCTCTGGGGGGGGACCGGGGAGCTGTTTTTT,CASSSPLWGGTGELFF
NA,NA,TRBV12-3/TRBV12-4,TRBJ2-5,TGTGCCAGCAGTTTTCAGGGGACCCAAGAGACCCAGTACTTC,CASSFQGTQETQYF
NA,TRBD1,TRBV27,TRBJ2-5,TGTGCCAGCAGTCGGACAGGGGAAGAGACCCAGTACTTC,CASSRTGEETQYF
NA,NA,TRBV7-2,TRBJ2-5,TGTGCCAGTGAGGGTAAAGAAGAGACCCAGTACTTC,CASEGKEETQYF
many,NA,TRBV25-1,TRBJ2-7,TGTGCCAGCAGTGACGTCTCCTACGAGCAGTACTTC,CASSDVSYEQYF
many,NA,TRBV5-4,TRBJ2-2,TGTGCCAGCAGCTTAAGGGAGCAGGACCGGGAGCTGTTTTTT,CASSLREQDRELFF
many,TRBD2,TRBV12-3/TRBV12-4,TRBJ2-5,TGTGCCAGCAGCCAATGGACTAGCGGGGAAGAGACCCAGTACTTC,CASSQWTSGEETQYF
many,TRBD1,TRBV4-1,TRBJ2-1,TGCGCCAGCAGCCGAACAGGGGTCGAGCAGTTCTTC,CASSRTGVEQFF
many,NA,TRBV7-9,TRBJ2-4,TGTGCCAGCAGCTTAATTATGGGATCGAACCGGGTCATTCAGTACTTC,CASSLIMGSNRVIQYF
NA,NA,TRBV7-2,TRBJ2-4,TGTGCCAGCAGCGGAGAGTCGGGCACAGCCAAAAACATTCAGTACTTC,CASSGESGTAKNIQYF
many,TRBD1,TRBV5-1,TRBJ1-5,TGCGCCAGCAGCTTATATCCCGGGACAGCTGGGCAGCCCCAGCATTTT,CASSLYPGTAGQPQHF
many,NA,TRBV10-2,TRBJ1-2,TGCGCCAGCAGGGGCGGGGGAGACTATGGCTACACCTTC,CASRGGGDYGYTF
many,TRBD2,TRBV6-2/TRBV6-3,TRBJ2-3,TGTGCCAGCAGTCCAAAGCGGGGGGGCCTTACAGATACGCAGTATTTT,CASSPKRGGLTDTQYF
many,NA,TRBV7-9,TRBJ1-6,TGTGCCAGCAGCAATCCGGGACACGGAGATTCACCCCTCCACTTT,CASSNPGHGDSPLHF
NA,NA,TRBV10-3,TRBJ2-1,TGTGCCATCAGTGAACGGGACGCTATCTATGAGCAGTTCTTC,CAISERDAIYEQFF
few,NA,TRBV27,TRBJ1-6,TGTGCCAGCAAGCTCTGGGTCTCCTATAATTCACCCCTCCACTTT,CASKLWVSYNSPLHF
many,NA,TRBV28,TRBJ2-1,TGTGCCAGCAGCAACCATGCCCGAGGATTAGGTGAGCAGTTCTTC,CASSNHARGLGEQFF
NA,TRBD1,TRBV24-1,TRBJ2-7,TGTGCCACCGACAGGGATCCCCCGTACTTC,CATDRDPPYF
many,TRBD1,TRBV7-8,TRBJ2-1,TGTGCCAGCAGCGAACCGGGGACAGGGTCCTACAATGAGCAGTTCTTC,CASSEPGTGSYNEQFF
many,TRBD2,TRBV7-2,TRBJ2-1,TGTGCCAGCAGCTCACCTAGCGGGAGCCCCGGGGATGAGCAGTTCTTC,CASSSPSGSPGDEQFF
many,TRBD1,TRBV2,TRBJ1-2,TGTGCCAGCAGTGAAAGACAGGGGCGCAGCTATGGCTACACCTTC,CASSERQGRSYGYTF
NA,NA,TRBV4-3,TRBJ1-1,TGCGCCAGCAGCCAAGTGTTGGAGGCGAACACTGAAGCTTTCTTT,CASSQVLEANTEAFF
few,TRBD2,TRBV5-4,TRBJ2-1,TGTGCCAGCAGACCCGGGACTAGCGGGAGTCCTGTCTCCTACAATGAGCAGTTCTTC,CASRPGTSGSPVSYNEQFF